This note documents a single T cell receptor beta chain sequence. Antigen unknown. The junction does not match germline at one end; this may be a read error. CDR3 length: 14 amino acids. Per the germline V gene, CDR1 is SQVTM and CDR2 is ANQGSEA. Sorting took every CD4+ cell except CD45RA+CCR7+CD95- naive cells, reaching over 98% purity. Blood from healthy donors was obtained in Switzerland from donation centers. Sorting first excluded CD8+, CD14+, CD16+, CD56+, CD19+ and CD25-bright cells. This sample was taken from a study of human CD4 T cells and Enterobacteriaceae. Study-level findings and limits: In the top 5%: about 55% of the 19 and about 60% of the roughly 30 cross-reactive clonotypes.

Ex vivo total memory CD4+ samples were deeply sequenced, detecting one cell in 200,000. TCRdb's table, derived via immunoSEQ multiplex PCR, lists solely in-frame clones and lacks some. The profile shows 25,000 to 35,000 clones, roughly 80% of them singletons. The chain links TRBV29-1 to TRBJ2-3; 7 nucleotides align to TRBD2. The sequencing input was memory CD4+ T cells from blood. This clonotype originated in a human donor in good health. CDR3 loop: CSVERGRGTDTQYF. The CDR3 DNA reads TGCAGCGTGGAGCGGGGAAGAGGCACTGATACGCAGTATTTT.